These 11 T cell receptor beta chains share one sample of origin, sequenced in a study of cytomegalovirus exposure and HLA in healthy donors. The PCR employed 60 Vbeta primers together with 13 Jbeta primers. TCRdb's table, derived via immunoSEQ multiplex PCR, lists solely in-frame clones and lacks some. The data contain some 14,000 clones, 63% of them seen just once; the ten biggest clones take up about 15%. Sequences were obtained from PBMCs. These TCRs come from a woman between 50 and 59 years old in good health and CMV-seropositive.

The chain combines TRBV7-9 with TRBJ1-1; D is ambiguous. Germline CDR1 reads SEHNR; CDR2 reads FQNEAQ (reference sequence). The CDR3 consists of 14 residues. The germline V and J ends were trimmed by 3 bases and 1 base, with 9 bases remaining between them. The CDR3 nucleotides read TGTGCCAGCAGCTTGAGTCAATCGAACACTGAAGCTTTCTTT. As protein: CASSLSQSNTEAFF.

By frequency in the sample, this clone is medium-sized. The chain is built from TRBV4-3 and TRBJ1-3; 9 bases line up with TRBD1. In germline, CDR1 is LGHNA, CDR2 YSLEER. The V and J ends lost 2 bases and 9 bases, in that order; junction bases with no gene match: 8. This CDR3 has 15 residues. In DNA, the CDR3 is TGCGCCAGCAGCCAATCTACGGGGGACAGGGCCACCATATATTTT. Translating gives CASSQSTGDRATIYF.

This clone was recorded once. The CDR3 sequence: CASTMGRGNTEAFF. The CDR3, as DNA: TGTGCCAGCACCATGGGTCGGGGAAACACTGAAGCTTTCTTT. J is TRBJ1-1 and V is TRBV6-6; D gene ambiguous. This CDR3 is 14 amino acids long. The germline V gene encodes CDR1 MNHNY and CDR2 SVGAGI (reference sequence). Trimming took 7 bases from V and 2 from J, leaving 14 bases between them.

The CDR3 bases are TGCAGTGCTACCGCGGTTCCCGAAGCTTTCTTT. Protein: CSATAVPEAFF. The chain employs TRBV20-1 and TRBJ1-1; D unclear. Per germline, CDR1 DFQATT and CDR2 SNEGSKA (reference sequence). This CDR3 has 11 residues. V lost 4 bases and J lost 8, with 11 bases in between.

This clone occurred once. The chain uses TRBV7-8 and TRBJ2-7; 7 bases agree with TRBD1. The CDR3 sequence is 12 residues long. J was trimmed by 5 bases and V by 4 bases; bases with no gene match: 2. Germline V gene data show CDR1 as SGHVS and CDR2 as FQNEAQ. CDR3 DNA sequence: TGTGCCAGCAGCTCGGACAGGCACGAGCAGTACTTC. It codes for CASSSDRHEQYF.

The chain is built from TRBV7-8 and TRBJ2-5; maybe TRBD2 (6 bases). V lost 5 bases, J lost 4 bases, and 14 bases lay in between. Germline CDR1 is SGHVS and CDR2 is FQNEAQ. The CDR3 has 14 amino acids. CDR3 amino acids: CASSNSGITETQYF. The DNA of the CDR3 is TGTGCCAGCAGCAATAGCGGAATAACAGAGACCCAGTACTTC.

The chain is built from TRBV18 and TRBJ1-1; D ambiguous. V was shortened by 3 bases and J by 3 bases, with 11 bases between the two germline ends. Germline V gives CDR1 KGHSH, CDR2 LQKENI. The CDR3 is 14 amino acids. For the CDR3, the DNA is TGTGCCAGCTCACCCCAGGCGGGTGACACTGAAGCTTTCTTT. Translated: CASSPQAGDTEAFF.

The chain joins TRBV18 to TRBJ1-1; the D is unclear. The germline V and J ends were trimmed by 5 bases and 3 bases, with 10 bases remaining between them. The CDR3 is 13 amino acids. Per the germline V gene, CDR1 is KGHSH and CDR2 is LQKENI. CDR3 loop: CASSSVADTEAFF. In DNA form, the CDR3 reads TGTGCCAGCTCATCTGTGGCAGACACTGAAGCTTTCTTT.

This clone was recorded a few times. The gene calls are TRBV6-1 and TRBJ2-3; 9 bases are a match to TRBD2. CDR3 size: 13 residues. V lost 10 bases, J lost 5 bases, and 7 bases stayed unmatched. Germline V CDR1 and CDR2: MNHNS, SASEGT. CDR3 bases: TGTGCCACCGGGCGGGAGGGCCTAGATACGCAGTATTTT. Translation gives CATGREGLDTQYF.

The rearrangement links TRBV10-1 to TRBJ1-1, with D possibly being TRBD1 (6 bases). The CDR3 is 13 amino acids. Trimming pared 0 bases from V and 12 bases from J, leaving 14 bases between. CDR1 and CDR2 (germline): WNHNN, SYGVQD (reference sequence). CDR3 sequence (DNA): TGCGCCAGCAGTGAGTCGAAGAGACAGGAGACTTTCTTT. It codes for CASSESKRQETFF.

This clone showed up just a few times. The chain is built from TRBV10-3 and TRBJ1-1, with a tentative D call TRBD1 (5 bases). The length of the CDR3 is 14 residues. The germline gives CDR1 ENHRY, CDR2 SYGVKD. The V end lost 5 bases, the J end lost 4 bases, and 14 bases lay between the germline ends. CDR3 region: CAISNGPRGTEAFF. DNA of the CDR3: TGTGCCATCAGTAACGGGCCTAGGGGCACTGAAGCTTTCTTT.